The 12 T cell receptor beta chains in this list originate from one sample, sequenced in a study of CD8 T cells in Susac syndrome. It was with random hexamers that roughly 0.5 to 1 ug RNA was reverse transcribed. TCRdb redid the calling of the immunoSEQ multiplex PCR reads with MiXCR, one entry per CDR3 protein. Of about 240,000 distinct CDR3 sequences in the sample, about 95% were seen once. The specimen was CD4+ T cells from PBMCs. These receptors originate from a human donor with Susac syndrome.

The chain combines TRBV23-1 with TRBJ1-5; D unresolved. TRBV23-1 is identified as an open reading frame with a role that is uncertain. V was shortened by 7 bases and J by 0 bases, with 13 bases between the two germline ends. The CDR3 is 15 amino acids. In DNA form, the CDR3 reads TGCGCCAGCACCAAATGGCGGTATAGCAATCAGCCCCAGCATTTT. Translated: CASTKWRYSNQPQHF.

The V call is TRBV20-1, the J call TRBJ2-7; perhaps D is TRBD1 or TRBD2 (5 bases each). The V end was cut by 6 bases, the J end by 6 bases, with 21 bases between. The CDR3 is 14 residues long. Germline-derived CDR1 and CDR2 are DFQATT and SNEGSKA (reference sequence). Here the CDR3 DNA reads TGCAGTGCAAAGAGGCCAGGGAGAGTTCTCGAGCAGTACTTC. Residues: CSAKRPGRVLEQYF.

In this sample, this clonotype turned up once. The CDR3 DNA sequence: TGTGCCAGCAGTCCCCCGGACTTCACAGATACGCAGTATTTT. It specifies CASSPPDFTDTQYF. The chain links TRBV12-3 or TRBV12-4 to TRBJ2-3; D may be TRBD2 (5 bases). CDR3 length equals 14 residues. V was cut by 5 bases and J by 2 bases, with 11 bases left in between.

The genes are TRBV4-1 and TRBJ2-7; 10 nucleotides align to TRBD2. This CDR3 region has 20 residues. The trim removed 0 bases at V and 4 bases at J, leaving 18 bases unmatched. Germline V gene lookup returns CDR1 MGHRA and CDR2 YSYEKL. CDR3 protein: CASSQDTSRLPSGSGYEQYF. The DNA of the CDR3 is TGCGCCAGCAGCCAAGATACGTCCCGACTCCCTAGCGGGAGTGGGTACGAGCAGTACTTC.

V usage is TRBV19 and J usage is TRBJ2-1; D possibly corresponds to TRBD2 (5 bases). V dropped 2 bases and J dropped 6 bases, with 11 bases sitting between them. The CDR3 covers 14 residues. The germline CDR1 and CDR2 sequences are LNHDA and SQIVND (reference sequence). The CDR3 DNA sequence: TGTGCCAGTAGTATACGGCGGGCTGCCAATGAGCAGTTCTTC. It encodes CASSIRRAANEQFF.

V and J are TRBV30 and TRBJ1-1, with no clear D. V lost 1 base, J lost 1 base, and 16 bases lay in between. In germline, CDR1 is GTSNPN, CDR2 SVGIG (reference sequence). This CDR3 is built from 16 residues. The CDR3 spells CAWSAVSASGNTEAFF. The DNA of the CDR3 is TGTGCCTGGAGTGCGGTCAGCGCGAGCGGGAACACTGAAGCTTTCTTT.

This chain joins TRBV3-1 and TRBJ2-7, with a weak D call TRBD1 (6 bases). CDR1 and CDR2 from the germline V gene are LGHDT and YNNKEL (reference sequence). The CDR3 has 15 residues. V gave up 3 bases and J gave up 1 base, with 13 bases separating them. This CDR3 reads CASSHVTGPSYEQYF. CDR3 DNA: TGTGCCAGCAGCCATGTTACAGGGCCTTCCTACGAGCAGTACTTC.

The gene calls are TRBV4-2 and TRBJ2-5; 14 bases line up with TRBD2. The V segment lost 2 bases and the J segment 5 bases; nucleotides outside the gene matches: 10. There are 18 residues in the CDR3. Germline V CDR1 and CDR2: LGHNA, YNFKEQ. The CDR3 nucleotides read TGTGCCAGCAGCCAAAGTTCGGGACTAGCGGGAGAGGGGGAGACCCAGTACTTC. Amino acid sequence: CASSQSSGLAGEGETQYF.

This clonotype occurred a few times. This rearrangement joins TRBV6-5 to TRBJ2-2; D perhaps matches TRBD1 (5 bases). In germline, CDR1 is MNHEY, CDR2 SVGAGI. V lost 5 bases to trimming and J lost 1 base, with 8 bases between them. CDR3 length: 14 amino acids. The CDR3 sequence is CASSRQGNTGELFF. In DNA, the CDR3 is TGTGCCAGCAGTAGGCAGGGGAACACCGGGGAGCTGTTTTTT.

This clonotype was observed once. This sequence joins TRBV24-1 and TRBJ2-3; no reliable D call. Trimming shortened V by 2 bases and J by 2 bases, and 7 bases separated the two germline ends. The germline CDR1 and CDR2 sequences are KGHDR and SFDVKD. The CDR3 extends over 14 amino acids. The CDR3 DNA reads TGTGCCACCAGTGATTGGCCCTCCACAGATACGCAGTATTTT. It encodes CATSDWPSTDTQYF.

The chain recombines TRBV5-1 with TRBJ1-1; TRBD1 matches 12 bases. V lost 4 bases to trimming and J lost 10 bases; unmatched junction nucleotides: 5. This CDR3 region has 13 residues. Germline V gives CDR1 SGHRS, CDR2 YFSETQ. CDR3 amino acids: CASSPGQGARAFF. The CDR3 coding sequence is TGCGCCAGCAGCCCGGGACAGGGGGCGCGAGCTTTCTTT.

This sequence joins TRBV6-6 and TRBJ2-7; D might be TRBD2 (6 bases). This CDR3 contains 12 residues. V shed 7 bases and J shed 2 bases, with 9 bases lying between them. The V gene's germline CDR1 is MNHNY and CDR2 SVGAGI (reference sequence). CDR3 sequence reads: CASTGSAYEQYF. The CDR3 nucleotides read TGTGCCAGCACCGGGAGCGCCTACGAGCAGTACTTC.